These 32 T cell receptor beta chains were all obtained from the same sample, sequenced in a study of cytomegalovirus exposure and HLA in healthy donors. Profiling relied on immunoSEQ multiplex PCR, and the TCRdb table lists in-frame clones only, not all of them. The sample holds 250,000 to 350,000 clones; roughly 87% are singletons and the top ten take approximately 1.2%. The specimen sequenced was PBMCs. The receptors were gathered from a woman in her 30s in good health and CMV-seropositive.

This clone was recorded a few times. The rearrangement joins TRBV11-3 to TRBJ2-2; 9 bases match TRBD1. The CDR3 spans 16 residues. The V gene end was trimmed by 4 bases and the J gene end by 5 bases; junction bases not matched to a gene: 8. Germline assignment: CDR1 SGHNT and CDR2 YENEEA. The CDR3 reads CASSSYFGTGTGELFF. The CDR3 DNA follows: TGTGCCAGCAGCTCATATTTCGGGACAGGGACCGGGGAGCTGTTTTTT.

The rearrangement uses TRBV4-1 and TRBJ2-5; 7 nucleotides align to TRBD1. The CDR3 contains 15 residues. From germline, CDR1 is MGHRA and CDR2 YSYEKL. Trimming removed 0 bases from V and 7 bases from J; junction bases left unmatched: 8. CDR3 loop: CASSQDPTGRGTQYF. In nucleotides, the CDR3 is TGCGCCAGCAGCCAAGACCCGACAGGGCGAGGGACCCAGTACTTC.

The V call is TRBV29-1, the J call TRBJ2-1; 13 bases align to TRBD2. This CDR3 contains 17 residues. Germline V gives CDR1 SQVTM, CDR2 ANQGSEA. V was clipped by 3 bases and J by 4 bases; unmatched bases: 9. CDR3 amino acids: CSVETSGGQYRYNEQFF. The CDR3 DNA reads as TGCAGCGTTGAGACTAGCGGGGGGCAGTATAGGTACAATGAGCAGTTCTTC.

The CDR3 reads CASSSPRSGVDYGYTF. The CDR3 DNA reads as TGCGCCAGCAGCAGTCCTCGATCAGGGGTTGACTATGGCTACACCTTC. The chain uses TRBV4-3 and TRBJ1-2; a possible D gene is TRBD1 (6 bases). This CDR3 comprises 16 residues. V dropped 5 bases and J dropped 3 bases, with 19 bases sitting between them. The germline V gene encodes CDR1 LGHNA and CDR2 YSLEER.

Regarding this clone: Other DNA sequences in the same sample also yield this CDR3. The chain links TRBV5-1 to TRBJ2-5; no reliable D call. Trimming stripped 0 bases from V and 5 bases from J, with 5 bases between. The CDR3 length is 12 residues. The germline V gene has CDR1 SGHRS and CDR2 YFSETQ. The CDR3 protein is CASSLVGETQYF. In nucleotides, the CDR3 is TGCGCCAGCAGCTTGGTAGGGGAGACCCAGTACTTC.

The V gene is TRBV2, the J gene TRBJ1-4; D remains ambiguous. The V gene's germline CDR1 is SNHLY and CDR2 FYNNEI. The V end was cut by 6 bases, the J end by 8 bases, with 10 bases between. The CDR3 sequence is 12 residues long. The CDR3 coding sequence is TGTGCCAGCAGAGCAGGCGGAGAAAAACTGTTTTTT. It translates to CASRAGGEKLFF.

The gene calls are TRBV30 and TRBJ1-1; unclear D gene. Trimming pared 6 bases from V and 0 bases from J, leaving 11 bases between. The CDR3 has 13 residues. From germline, CDR1 is GTSNPN and CDR2 SVGIG (reference sequence). In DNA, the CDR3 is TGTGCCTGCTCGGGTCAGCTGAACACTGAAGCTTTCTTT. It codes for CACSGQLNTEAFF.

The chain recombines TRBV6-1 with TRBJ2-4; D is possibly TRBD1 or TRBD2 (5 bases each). The ends were cut back, 7 bases at V and 9 bases at J, with 13 bases in the middle. In germline, CDR1 is MNHNS, CDR2 SASEGT. The CDR3 is 12 residues long. Written as DNA, the CDR3 is TGTGCCAGCAACCCTCCGAGGGGCATTCAGTACTTC. Translated, it gives CASNPPRGIQYF.

The chain carries TRBV6-5 and TRBJ2-5, with TRBD2 identical over 11 bases. CDR1 is MNHEY and CDR2 is SVGAGI in the germline V gene. The junction had 3 bases not matched to a gene; V was cut back by 6 bases and J by 6 bases. This CDR3 has 13 residues. The CDR3 DNA follows: TGTGCCAGCAGACTAGCGGGAGACAAGACCCAGTACTTC. Amino acids: CASRLAGDKTQYF.

This clone is a singleton in its sample. This chain links TRBV7-3 with TRBJ2-1, with D hard to call. Trimming stripped 5 bases from V and 0 bases from J, with 11 bases between. Germline assignment: CDR1 SGHTA and CDR2 FQGTGA. The CDR3 length is 15 residues. DNA for the CDR3: TGTGCCAGCAGCCACGGATTAAGCTCCTACAATGAGCAGTTCTTC. Translation: CASSHGLSSYNEQFF.

The CDR3 protein is CAINPGQGYEQYF. The CDR3, as DNA: TGTGCCATCAATCCAGGGCAGGGCTACGAGCAGTACTTC. This chain links TRBV10-3 with TRBJ2-7; possible D gene TRBD1, 5 bases. CDR1 and CDR2 (germline): ENHRY, SYGVKD. V was pared by 7 bases and J by 3 bases, with 13 bases between. This CDR3 has 13 amino acids.

The V and J genes are TRBV5-4 and TRBJ2-7, with D hard to call. From germline, CDR1 is SGHNT and CDR2 YYREEE (reference sequence). This CDR3 spans 14 amino acids. The germline V and J ends were trimmed by 0 bases and 2 bases, with 9 bases remaining between them. The CDR3 reads CASSLGGRAYEQYF. CDR3 bases: TGTGCCAGCAGCTTGGGAGGCCGAGCCTACGAGCAGTACTTC.

V usage is TRBV27 and J usage is TRBJ2-7; TRBD2 matches 10 bases. This CDR3 is 16 amino acids long. Germline CDR1 and CDR2: MNHEY and SMNVEV (reference sequence). V gave up 6 bases and J gave up 3 bases; unmatched junction bases: 11. The CDR3 nucleotides are TGTGCCAGCAGAACGAGTTGGCTAGCGGGAGTCTACGAGCAGTACTTC. Protein: CASRTSWLAGVYEQYF.

The table lists this clone with a count of one. The chain links TRBV4-3 to TRBJ2-7, with TRBD1 as a possible D gene (6 bases). Between the trimmed V and J ends, which lost 2 bases and 3 bases, there was a span of 8 bases. There are 13 residues in the CDR3. In germline, CDR1 is LGHNA, CDR2 YSLEER. The DNA of the CDR3 is TGCGCCAGCAGCCAAAGGGACAACTACGAGCAGTACTTC. Protein product: CASSQRDNYEQYF.

The V gene is TRBV5-1, the J gene TRBJ2-1; 13 bases are shared with TRBD2. CDR1 is SGHRS, CDR2 YFSETQ, per germline. The CDR3 totals 18 residues. Germline trimming cut 4 bases from V and 2 bases from J; bases unmatched to any gene: 9. CDR3 coding DNA: TGCGCCAGCAGCCGACTAGCGGGGGGCGCCGGGACCTACAATGAGCAGTTCTTC. Translated: CASSRLAGGAGTYNEQFF.

This chain joins TRBV6-5 and TRBJ1-5, with TRBD1 matching 7 bases. The germline V gene encodes CDR1 MNHEY and CDR2 SVGAGI. Trimming cost V 4 bases and J 4 bases; bases outside gene matches: 10. This CDR3 spans 16 amino acids. The CDR3 DNA follows: TGTGCCAGCAGTTCCCGTGTACAGGGGCCTAATCAGCCCCAGCATTTT. Amino acid sequence: CASSSRVQGPNQPQHF.

J is TRBJ2-2 and V is TRBV6-6, with TRBD1 matching over 10 bases. This CDR3 is built from 15 residues. The germline V gene has CDR1 MNHNY and CDR2 SVGAGI (reference sequence). V was pared by 6 bases and J by 5 bases, with 6 bases of the junction left unmatched. The CDR3: CASRPDRGQTGELFF. The CDR3 DNA follows: TGTGCCAGCAGACCCGACAGGGGGCAAACCGGGGAGCTGTTTTTT.

The rearrangement joins TRBV7-2 to TRBJ1-2; unclear D gene. The germline CDR1 and CDR2 sequences are SGHTA and FQGNSA. V was shortened by 5 bases and J by 4 bases, with 11 bases between the two germline ends. The CDR3 length is 13 residues. This CDR3 is CASSADGLYGYTF. The CDR3 DNA follows: TGTGCCAGCAGCGCGGACGGCCTCTATGGCTACACCTTC.

The rearrangement uses TRBV9 and TRBJ1-2; D unclear. The V gene's germline CDR1 is SGDLS and CDR2 YYNGEE. Trimming cost V 2 bases and J 10 bases, with 9 bases left between them. The CDR3 extends over 11 amino acids. The CDR3 nucleotides are TGTGCCAGCAGCGTCGAGGGAATCTACACCTTC. Its protein is CASSVEGIYTF.

The chain links TRBV6-1 to TRBJ2-5, with D possibly being TRBD1 or TRBD2 (6 bases each). Germline CDR1 and CDR2: MNHNS and SASEGT. V dropped 1 base and J dropped 5 bases, with 11 bases sitting between them. This CDR3 is 14 amino acids long. The CDR3 DNA reads as TGTGCCAGCAGTGAAGTAGGGGGGTGGGAGACCCAGTACTTC. It codes for CASSEVGGWETQYF.

CDR3 loop: CASSLEGLDNEQFF. The CDR3 bases are TGTGCCAGCAGCTTAGAGGGACTAGACAATGAGCAGTTCTTC. The chain carries TRBV11-3 and TRBJ2-1; TRBD2 agrees at 8 bases. The CDR3 consists of 14 residues. The V gene's germline CDR1 is SGHNT and CDR2 YENEEA. V dropped 0 bases and J dropped 5; count of bases not matched to a gene: 0. The entire variable domain, with the rest obtained from reference TRBV11-3 and TRBJ2-1, is as follows: EAGVVQSPRYKIIEKKQPVAFWCNPISGHNTLYWYLQNLGQGPELLIRYENEEAVDDSQLPKDRFSAERLKGVDSTLKIQPAELGDSAVYLCASSLEGLDNEQFFGPGTRLTVL.

The chain has TRBV30 and TRBJ1-4; TRBD1 agrees at 7 bases. Trimming at V came to 8 bases and at J to 7 bases, leaving 4 bases not matched to a gene. CDR3 length: 11 amino acids. Germline V gives CDR1 GTSNPN, CDR2 SVGIG (reference sequence). The CDR3 DNA sequence: TGTGCCGGGACAGTTTCTGAAAAACTGTTTTTT. This translates into CAGTVSEKLFF.

The chain is built from TRBV28 and TRBJ2-7; D is undetermined. Between the trimmed V and J ends, which lost 6 bases and 2 bases, there was a span of 2 bases. This CDR3 region has 10 residues. Germline CDR1 is MDHEN and CDR2 is SYDVKM. The CDR3 protein is CASRPYEQYF. CDR3 nucleotide sequence: TGTGCCAGCAGACCCTACGAGCAGTACTTC.

The rearrangement links TRBV30 to TRBJ1-1; TRBD1 is a possible D gene (5 bases). The CDR3 runs 14 residues. CDR1 is GTSNPN and CDR2 is SVGIG in the germline V gene (reference sequence). Trimming took 2 bases from V and 5 from J, leaving 15 bases between them. The DNA of the CDR3 is TGTGCCTGGAGTAAGCAGGGACCCCGGACTGAAGCTTTCTTT. Its protein is CAWSKQGPRTEAFF.

The chain links TRBV7-6 to TRBJ1-1; maybe TRBD1 (5 bases). The CDR3 is 13 amino acids. CDR1 is SGHVS and CDR2 is FNYEAQ in the germline V gene. Trimming stripped 2 bases from V and 3 bases from J, with 7 bases between. Written as DNA, the CDR3 is TGTGCCAGCAGCTTATCAGGGTACACTGAAGCTTTCTTT. It is translated as CASSLSGYTEAFF.

The chain uses TRBV19 and TRBJ2-7; D not certain. The CDR3 is made up of 13 amino acids. CDR1 is LNHDA and CDR2 is SQIVND in the germline V gene (reference sequence). V was clipped by 3 bases and J by 6 bases, with 12 bases between them. Here the CDR3 reads CASSIVWASEQYF. CDR3 coding DNA: TGTGCCAGTAGTATTGTATGGGCGTCCGAGCAGTACTTC. Full variable domain (rest looked up from reference TRBV19 and TRBJ2-7): DGGITQSPKYLFRKEGQNVTLSCEQNLNHDAMYWYRQDPGQGLRLIYYSQIVNDFQKGDIAEGYSVSREKKESFPLTVTSAQKNPTAFYLCASSIVWASEQYFGPGTRLTVT.

The CDR3 region has the DNA TGTGCCAGCAGTGAAATGGGGGGCGGGGGGCCGAGGGACTATGGCTACACCTTC. Translation gives CASSEMGGGGPRDYGYTF. The chain uses TRBV2 and TRBJ1-2; D may be TRBD1 (6 bases). The CDR3 is 18 amino acids. CDR1 SNHLY and CDR2 FYNNEI come from the germline V gene. V lost 2 bases, J lost 3 bases, and 22 bases lay in between.

This clone was found once. V usage is TRBV28 and J usage is TRBJ2-5; 8 positions match TRBD1. CDR3 length: 13 residues. J gave up 2 bases and V 8 bases, and 4 bases lay outside the gene matches. Germline CDR1 and CDR2: MDHEN and SYDVKM. CDR3 loop: CASQQGGQETQYF. The CDR3 bases are TGTGCCAGCCAACAGGGGGGACAAGAGACCCAGTACTTC.

CDR3 loop: CASSLQVSGHEQYF. The DNA for the CDR3 is TGTGCCAGCAGTTTACAGGTATCGGGCCACGAGCAGTACTTC. The chain uses TRBV28 and TRBJ2-7; D remains unclear. The V gene's germline CDR1 is MDHEN and CDR2 SYDVKM. The CDR3 consists of 14 residues. Trimming stripped 2 bases from V and 5 bases from J, with 13 bases between.

The chain uses TRBV7-6 and TRBJ1-4; TRBD1 is a possible D gene (6 bases). Trimming cost V 7 bases and J 6 bases, with 18 bases left between them. There are 15 residues in the CDR3. CDR1 and CDR2 from the germline V gene are SGHVS and FNYEAQ. As DNA, the CDR3 is TGTGCCAGCACCCGGACAGCACACATGGATGAAAAACTGTTTTTT. Its protein product is CASTRTAHMDEKLFF.

The V gene is TRBV2, the J gene TRBJ1-1; D is ambiguous. With 4 bases removed from V and 10 bases from J, the gap between germline ends came to 13 bases. The germline V gene encodes CDR1 SNHLY and CDR2 FYNNEI. The CDR3 contains 12 residues. CDR3 region: CASSVSSAGAFF. The CDR3 DNA follows: TGTGCCAGCAGTGTGAGTTCTGCGGGAGCTTTCTTT.

This chain links TRBV7-2 with TRBJ2-5; 14 positions agree with TRBD2. CDR1 is SGHTA and CDR2 is FQGNSA in the germline V gene. The CDR3 covers 16 residues. V trimming: 3 bases; J trimming: 7 bases; junction bases outside the gene matches: 7. CDR3 sequence (DNA): TGTGCCAGCAGCTTGGGACTAGCGGGGGTCGTAGGGACCCAGTACTTC. Its translation is CASSLGLAGVVGTQYF.